What follows are 23 T cell receptor beta chains derived from one specimen sequenced in a study of blood T cell repertoires in COVID-19. Clones were sequenced by immunoSEQ multiplex PCR, and TCRdb holds only the in-frame ones, with some missing. The sample records about 430,000 clones, roughly nine tenths being singletons. The material sequenced was PBMCs or T cells enriched from blood (not recorded which). Receptors were obtained from a man aged 25-40 years who had recovered from COVID-19.

This rearrangement joins TRBV30 to TRBJ1-2, with D perhaps matching TRBD1 (6 bases). V was pared by 4 bases and J by 6 bases, with 18 bases between. The germline gives CDR1 GTSNPN, CDR2 SVGIG (reference sequence). This CDR3 is 14 amino acids long. The CDR3 is CAWTLGVRGNGYTF. CDR3 DNA: TGTGCCTGGACCCTAGGGGTCAGGGGCAATGGCTACACCTTC.

The chain links TRBV4-2 to TRBJ1-2, with D maybe TRBD1 (5 bases). Germline CDR1 is LGHNA and CDR2 is YNFKEQ. The CDR3 is 14 residues long. The ends were cut back, 6 bases at V and 1 base at J, with 12 bases in the middle. CDR3: CASRDQGDNYGYTF. The CDR3 DNA follows: TGTGCCAGCAGAGACCAAGGGGATAACTATGGCTACACCTTC.

V usage is TRBV18 and J usage is TRBJ2-5; the D is unclear. The CDR3 totals 14 residues. The germline V gene has CDR1 KGHSH and CDR2 LQKENI. V was clipped by 2 bases and J by 3 bases, with 10 bases between them. The CDR3 bases are TGTGCCAGCTCACCATCTAGATGGGAAGAGACCCAGTACTTC. Residues: CASSPSRWEETQYF.

The chain employs TRBV3-1 (or the pseudogene TRBV3-2) and TRBJ1-1; D remains ambiguous. Germline CDR1 is LGHDT and CDR2 is YNNKEL (reference sequence). Trimming cost V 2 bases and J 3 bases, with 10 bases left between them. This CDR3 is 14 amino acids long. CDR3 DNA sequence: TGTGCCAGCAGCCAAAATCTAGAGGACACTGAAGCTTTCTTT. It is translated as CASSQNLEDTEAFF.

As DNA, the CDR3 is TGTGCCAGTAGTATCAAGGGGACACCCAATCAGCCCCAGCATTTT. Translated, it gives CASSIKGTPNQPQHF. The gene calls are TRBV19 and TRBJ1-5; D might be TRBD1 (6 bases). The germline V gene encodes CDR1 LNHDA and CDR2 SQIVND (reference sequence). Trimming left V 3 bases short and J 3 bases short, with 12 bases between. The CDR3 is 15 amino acids.

Note on this clone: This CDR3 is also generated by other DNA sequences in the sample. The V call is TRBV12-3 or TRBV12-4, the J call TRBJ2-7; D possibly corresponds to TRBD2 (6 bases). The ends were cut back, 3 bases at V and 1 base at J, with 7 bases in the middle. This CDR3 has 13 residues. The CDR3 bases are TGTGCCAGCAGTTTTGGGGGGTCCTACGAGCAGTACTTC. Amino acid sequence: CASSFGGSYEQYF.

This clone has just one count. The rearrangement links TRBV5-5 to TRBJ2-7; maybe TRBD2 (6 bases). Germline CDR1 SGHKS, CDR2 YYEKEE (reference sequence). V was shortened by 2 bases and J by 3 bases, with 15 bases between the two germline ends. This CDR3 region has 15 residues. In DNA, the CDR3 is TGTGCCAGCAGCTTAATTCCTTCGGGAGACTACGAGCAGTACTTC. The encoded protein is CASSLIPSGDYEQYF.

This clone has more than one count but fewer than ten. The chain combines TRBV5-5 with TRBJ1-1; TRBD1 agrees at 11 bases. Losses at the gene ends were 4 bases for V and 7 bases for J; bases not matched to a gene: 6. The CDR3 runs 14 residues. Per germline, CDR1 SGHKS and CDR2 YYEKEE (reference sequence). CDR3 residues: CASSRLGTGGEAFF. In DNA, the CDR3 is TGTGCCAGCAGCCGATTAGGGACAGGGGGTGAAGCTTTCTTT.

The chain has TRBV2 and TRBJ1-1; no definite D call. CDR3 length equals 15 residues. The V gene lost 8 bases and the J gene lost 6 bases, with 22 bases spanning the gap. Germline CDR1 and CDR2: SNHLY and FYNNEI. For the CDR3, the DNA is TGTGCCAGCGGAGTTACGCAAATAGCGGGCCCTGAAGCTTTCTTT. Translating gives CASGVTQIAGPEAFF.

This clone was counted at least ten times. The chain combines TRBV19 with TRBJ2-5; 10 positions match TRBD2. Germline V gene data show CDR1 as LNHDA and CDR2 as SQIVND (reference sequence). The CDR3 runs to 16 residues. Trimming took 7 bases from V and 2 from J; bases not matched to a gene: 10. CDR3 sequence: CASKDPGTSDQETQYF. CDR3 bases: TGTGCCAGTAAAGATCCCGGGACTAGCGATCAAGAGACCCAGTACTTC.

CDR3 loop: CASSTADVSGESYF. In DNA form, the CDR3 reads TGCGCCAGCAGCACTGCGGACGTTAGCGGGGAGTCGTACTTC. The rearrangement uses TRBV4-1 and TRBJ2-7; the match to TRBD2 covers 8 bases. CDR3 length: 14 residues. The germline V gene encodes CDR1 MGHRA and CDR2 YSYEKL. V lost 5 bases to trimming and J lost 12 bases; unmatched junction nucleotides: 15.

The rearrangement links TRBV11-2 to TRBJ2-7, with TRBD1 matching over 10 bases. The CDR3 spans 14 residues. V dropped 5 bases and J dropped 5; count of bases not matched to a gene: 6. Germline V gene lookup returns CDR1 SGHAT and CDR2 FQNNGV. CDR3 region: CASSTPGQGNEQYF. The CDR3 DNA follows: TGTGCCAGCAGCACCCCGGGACAGGGGAACGAGCAGTACTTC.

This chain uses TRBV18 with TRBJ1-1, with TRBD1 identical over 9 bases. V lost 6 bases and J lost 4; bases outside the gene matches: 6. Germline V gives CDR1 KGHSH, CDR2 LQKENI. The CDR3 loop spans 14 amino acids. The DNA for the CDR3 is TGTGCCAGCTCTCGGGACAGGGTCGTCACTGAAGCTTTCTTT. Protein product: CASSRDRVVTEAFF.

CDR3 DNA sequence: TGTGCCAGCAGTGAACAGGGCGGGTCCCCTATCTACGAGCAGTACTTC. This sequence encodes CASSEQGGSPIYEQYF. The J gene is TRBJ2-7, the V gene TRBV27; a weak D match, TRBD1 (6 bases). Germline-derived CDR1 and CDR2 are MNHEY and SMNVEV (reference sequence). The V gene lost 5 bases and the J gene lost 3 bases, with 20 bases spanning the gap. CDR3 length: 16 amino acids.

The chain carries TRBV10-1 and TRBJ2-3; 9 bases fit TRBD2. The trim removed 0 bases at V and 3 bases at J, leaving 4 bases unmatched. Per the germline V gene, CDR1 is WNHNN and CDR2 is SYGVQD (reference sequence). The CDR3 loop spans 16 amino acids. CDR3 DNA: TGCGCCAGCAGTGAGTCGCTAAGCGGGAGGACAGATACGCAGTATTTT. This encodes CASSESLSGRTDTQYF.

The chain employs TRBV4-2 and TRBJ1-5, with TRBD1 as a possible D gene (5 bases). V lost 3 bases to trimming and J lost 10 bases, with 22 bases between them. Germline V CDR1 and CDR2: LGHNA, YNFKEQ. The CDR3 has 16 amino acids. CDR3 in DNA: TGTGCCAGCAGCCAGGTGGGGGGAAACACGGGAGACCCCCAGCATTTT. This gives the protein CASSQVGGNTGDPQHF.

The chain is built from TRBV27 and TRBJ2-3; 7 bases are shared with TRBD2. The CDR3 is made up of 16 amino acids. J gave up 2 bases and V 6 bases, and 11 bases lay outside the gene matches. Germline V gives CDR1 MNHEY, CDR2 SMNVEV (reference sequence). CDR3 nucleotides: TGTGCCAGCAGGGTACAAGGGCGGGGGTTCACAGATACGCAGTATTTT. It encodes CASRVQGRGFTDTQYF.

V usage is TRBV5-8 and J usage is TRBJ2-2; a weak D match, TRBD1 (5 bases). The CDR3 consists of 16 residues. Germline V CDR1 and CDR2: SGHTS, YDEGEE. The germline V and J ends were trimmed by 1 base and 2 bases, with 12 bases remaining between them. CDR3 residues: CASSLWGRINTGELFF. The CDR3 nucleotides are TGTGCCAGCAGCTTGTGGGGCAGAATTAACACCGGGGAGCTGTTTTTT. Full variable domain (outside the CDR3, taken from reference TRBV5-8 and TRBJ2-2): EAGVTQSPTHLIKTRGQQATLRCSPISGHTSVYWYQQALGLGLQFLLWYDEGEERNRGNFPPRFSGRQFPNYSSELNVNALELEDSALYLCASSLWGRINTGELFFGEGSRLTVL.

In this sample, this clone turned up once. CDR3 DNA: TGCAGCGTTGACCGGACAGACTATGGCTACACCTTC. It codes for CSVDRTDYGYTF. The chain links TRBV29-1 to TRBJ1-2; D perhaps matches TRBD1 (6 bases). CDR1 is SQVTM and CDR2 is ANQGSEA in the germline V gene. The CDR3 runs 12 residues. The germline V and J ends were trimmed by 3 bases and 3 bases, with 8 bases remaining between them. Variable domain in full (rest from reference TRBV29-1 and TRBJ1-2): SAVISQKPSRDICQRGTSLTIQCQVDSQVTMMFWYRQQPGQSLTLIATANQGSEATYESGFVIDKFPISRPNLTFSTLTVSNMSPEDSSIYLCSVDRTDYGYTFGSGTRLTVV.

The V call is TRBV27, the J call TRBJ2-5; 12 nucleotides line up with TRBD2. Germline V lookup: CDR1 MNHEY, CDR2 SMNVEV (reference sequence). V lost 5 bases to trimming and J lost 1 base; unmatched junction nucleotides: 5. The CDR3 runs 16 residues. The DNA for the CDR3 is TGTGCCAGCAGTCCACGACTAGCGGGAGTCCAAGAGACCCAGTACTTC. Translating it yields CASSPRLAGVQETQYF.

The chain links TRBV10-1 to TRBJ1-6; the D is unclear. There are 12 residues in the CDR3. The ends were cut back, 3 bases at V and 7 bases at J, with 4 bases in the middle. The germline V gene encodes CDR1 WNHNN and CDR2 SYGVQD (reference sequence). The CDR3 DNA reads TGCGCCAGCAGTGACGGGAATTCACCCCTCCACTTT. Protein: CASSDGNSPLHF.

The chain joins TRBV24-1 to TRBJ1-5; D is unresolved. The germline V gene has CDR1 KGHDR and CDR2 SFDVKD. CDR3 length: 12 amino acids. V was pared by 1 base and J by 9 bases, with 6 bases between. CDR3 nucleotide sequence: TGTGCCACCAGTGATTTTCCCGGGCCCCAGCATTTT. Encoded protein: CATSDFPGPQHF.

The chain recombines TRBV24-1 with TRBJ2-5, with D possibly matching TRBD1 (6 bases). Trimming stripped 1 base from V and 5 bases from J, with 7 bases between. The CDR3 spans 13 residues. From germline, CDR1 is KGHDR and CDR2 SFDVKD. The CDR3 DNA reads as TGTGCCACCAGTGATTTCAGGGGCGAGACCCAGTACTTC. This encodes CATSDFRGETQYF.